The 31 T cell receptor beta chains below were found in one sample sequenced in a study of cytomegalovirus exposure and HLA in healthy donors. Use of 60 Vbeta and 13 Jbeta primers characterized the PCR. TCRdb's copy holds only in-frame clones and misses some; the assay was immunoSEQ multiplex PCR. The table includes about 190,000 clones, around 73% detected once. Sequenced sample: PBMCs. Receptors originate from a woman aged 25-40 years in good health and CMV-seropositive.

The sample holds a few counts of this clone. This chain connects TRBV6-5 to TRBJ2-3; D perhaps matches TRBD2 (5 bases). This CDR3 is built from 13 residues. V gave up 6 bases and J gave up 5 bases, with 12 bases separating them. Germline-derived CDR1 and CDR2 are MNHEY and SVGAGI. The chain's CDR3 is CASRAGLQDTQYF. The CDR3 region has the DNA TGTGCCAGCAGGGCAGGACTCCAAGATACGCAGTATTTT.

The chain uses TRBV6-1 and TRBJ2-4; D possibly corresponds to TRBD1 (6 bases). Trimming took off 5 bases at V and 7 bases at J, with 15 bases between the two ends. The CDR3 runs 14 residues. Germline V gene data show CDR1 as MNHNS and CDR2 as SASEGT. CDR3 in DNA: TGTGCCAGCAGTCTCAGGGGCTTGGGGAACATTCAGTACTTC. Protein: CASSLRGLGNIQYF.

Here the CDR3 DNA reads TGTGCCAGCAGCTCCCGGGACAGGGGCGGTGGGGGCACTGAAGCTTTCTTT. Amino acid sequence: CASSSRDRGGGGTEAFF. The chain is built from TRBV5-8 and TRBJ1-1; 10 bases match TRBD1. The CDR3 is 17 residues long. Trimming cost V 3 bases and J 4 bases; bases outside gene matches: 12. Germline V CDR1 and CDR2: SGHTS, YDEGEE. The full variable domain, with the rest looked up from reference TRBV5-8 and TRBJ1-1, is EAGVTQSPTHLIKTRGQQATLRCSPISGHTSVYWYQQALGLGLQFLLWYDEGEERNRGNFPPRFSGRQFPNYSSELNVNALELEDSALYLCASSSRDRGGGGTEAFFGQGTRLTVV.

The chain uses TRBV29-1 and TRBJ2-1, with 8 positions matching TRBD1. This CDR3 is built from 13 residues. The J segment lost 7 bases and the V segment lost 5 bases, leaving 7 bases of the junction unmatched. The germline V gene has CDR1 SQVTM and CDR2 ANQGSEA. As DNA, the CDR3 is TGCAGCGTTCTGGACAGGGCCCCAAATGAGCAGTTCTTC. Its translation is CSVLDRAPNEQFF.

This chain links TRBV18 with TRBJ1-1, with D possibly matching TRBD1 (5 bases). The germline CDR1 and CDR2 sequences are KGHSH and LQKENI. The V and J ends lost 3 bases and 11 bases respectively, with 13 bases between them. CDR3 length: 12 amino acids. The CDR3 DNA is TGTGCCAGCTCACCGATTCAGGGTGTCGCTTTCTTT. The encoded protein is CASSPIQGVAFF.

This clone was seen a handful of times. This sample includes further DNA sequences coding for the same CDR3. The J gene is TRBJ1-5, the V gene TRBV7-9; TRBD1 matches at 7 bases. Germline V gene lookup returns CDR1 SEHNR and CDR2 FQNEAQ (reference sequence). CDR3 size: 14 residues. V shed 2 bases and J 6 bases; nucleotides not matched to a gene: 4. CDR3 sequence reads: CASSLTGEGQPQHF. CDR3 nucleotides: TGTGCCAGCAGCTTAACAGGGGAAGGTCAGCCCCAGCATTTT.

The CDR3 DNA reads TGCGCCAGCAGCCCGACAGGGACCTACGAGCAGTACTTC. This codes for CASSPTGTYEQYF. The chain combines TRBV5-1 with TRBJ2-7; 7 bases align to TRBD1. Germline values: CDR1 SGHRS, CDR2 YFSETQ. This CDR3 region has 13 residues. V lost 4 bases, J lost 2 bases, and 3 bases stayed unmatched.

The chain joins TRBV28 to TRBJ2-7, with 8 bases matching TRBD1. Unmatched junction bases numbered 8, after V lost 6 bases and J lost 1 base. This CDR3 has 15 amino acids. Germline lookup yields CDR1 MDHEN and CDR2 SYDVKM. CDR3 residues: CASRASDRGSYEQYF. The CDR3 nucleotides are TGTGCCAGCAGGGCTTCCGACAGGGGTTCCTACGAGCAGTACTTC.

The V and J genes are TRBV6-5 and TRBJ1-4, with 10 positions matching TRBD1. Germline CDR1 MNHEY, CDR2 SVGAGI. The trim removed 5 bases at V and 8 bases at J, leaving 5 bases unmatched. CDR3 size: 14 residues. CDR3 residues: CASSGQGGLEKLFF. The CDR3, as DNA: TGTGCCAGCAGTGGACAGGGGGGGTTGGAAAAACTGTTTTTT.

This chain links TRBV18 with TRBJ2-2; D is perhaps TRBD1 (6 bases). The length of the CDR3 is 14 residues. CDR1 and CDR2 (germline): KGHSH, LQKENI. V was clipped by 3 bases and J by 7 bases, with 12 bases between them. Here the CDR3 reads CASSPTQGIGELFF. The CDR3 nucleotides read TGTGCCAGCTCACCCACACAGGGTATCGGGGAGCTGTTTTTT.

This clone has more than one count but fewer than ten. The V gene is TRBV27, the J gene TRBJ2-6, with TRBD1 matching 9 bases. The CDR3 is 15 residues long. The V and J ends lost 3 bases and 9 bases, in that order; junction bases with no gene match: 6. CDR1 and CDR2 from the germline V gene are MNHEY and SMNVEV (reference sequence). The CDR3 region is CASSFGDREVNVLTF. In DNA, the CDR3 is TGTGCCAGCAGTTTCGGGGACAGGGAGGTCAACGTCCTGACTTTC.

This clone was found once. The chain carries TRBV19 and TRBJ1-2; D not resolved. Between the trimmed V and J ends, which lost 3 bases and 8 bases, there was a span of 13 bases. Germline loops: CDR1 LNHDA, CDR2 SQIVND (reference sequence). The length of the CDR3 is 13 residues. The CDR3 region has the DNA TGTGCCAGTAGTATTACCGCGTCCGGGGGCTACACCTTC. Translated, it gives CASSITASGGYTF.

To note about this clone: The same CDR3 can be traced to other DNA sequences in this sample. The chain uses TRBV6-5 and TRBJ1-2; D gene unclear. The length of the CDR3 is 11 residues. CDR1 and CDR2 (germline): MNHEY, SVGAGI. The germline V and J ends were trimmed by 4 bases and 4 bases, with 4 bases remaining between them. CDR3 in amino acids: CASSSGYGYTF. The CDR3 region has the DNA TGTGCCAGCAGTTCCGGCTATGGCTACACCTTC.

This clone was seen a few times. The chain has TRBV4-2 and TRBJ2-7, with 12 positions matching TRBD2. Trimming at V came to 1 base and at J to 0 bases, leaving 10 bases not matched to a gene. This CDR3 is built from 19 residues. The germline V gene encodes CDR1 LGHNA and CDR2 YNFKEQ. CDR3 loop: CASSQVFLAGGTSSYEQYF. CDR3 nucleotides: TGTGCCAGCAGCCAAGTGTTCCTAGCGGGAGGGACCTCCTCCTACGAGCAGTACTTC.

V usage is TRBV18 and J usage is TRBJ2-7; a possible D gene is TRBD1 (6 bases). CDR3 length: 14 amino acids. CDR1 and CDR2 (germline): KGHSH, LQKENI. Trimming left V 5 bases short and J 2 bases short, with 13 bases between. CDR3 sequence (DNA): TGTGCCAGCTCAAGGGGGTCAGCCCCCTACGAGCAGTACTTC. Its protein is CASSRGSAPYEQYF.

CDR3 bases: TGCGCCAGCAGCTCTTCTGGGGCCCCGAAGACTGAAGCTTTCTTT. Amino acids: CASSSSGAPKTEAFF. V usage is TRBV5-1 and J usage is TRBJ1-1, with D possibly matching TRBD1 (5 bases). CDR3 length: 15 residues. V lost 3 bases, J lost 5 bases, and 17 bases lay in between. CDR1 and CDR2 (germline): SGHRS, YFSETQ.

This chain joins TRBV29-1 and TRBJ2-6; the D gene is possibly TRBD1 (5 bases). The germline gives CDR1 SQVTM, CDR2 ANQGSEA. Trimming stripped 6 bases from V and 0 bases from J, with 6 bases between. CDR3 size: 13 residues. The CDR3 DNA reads TGCAGCGTGACAGCCTCTGGGGCCAACGTCCTGACTTTC. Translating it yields CSVTASGANVLTF.

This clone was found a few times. Written as DNA, the CDR3 is TGTGCCAGCAGACTGACAGATACGCAGTATTTT. Translated: CASRLTDTQYF. The gene calls are TRBV28 and TRBJ2-3, with D unresolved. Trimming pared 6 bases from V and 3 bases from J, leaving 4 bases between. Germline V gene data show CDR1 as MDHEN and CDR2 as SYDVKM. The CDR3 runs 11 residues. Looking up the rest from reference TRBV28 and TRBJ2-3 gives the full variable domain: DVKVTQSSRYLVKRTGEKVFLECVQDMDHENMFWYRQDPGLGLRLIYFSYDVKMKEKGDIPEGYSVSREKKERFSLILESASTNQTSMYLCASRLTDTQYFGPGTRLTVL.

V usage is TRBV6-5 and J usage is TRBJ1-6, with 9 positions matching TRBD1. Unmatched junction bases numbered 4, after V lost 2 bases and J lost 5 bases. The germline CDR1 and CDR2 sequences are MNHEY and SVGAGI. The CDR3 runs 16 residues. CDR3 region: CASSYVQGANNSPLHF. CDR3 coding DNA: TGTGCCAGCAGTTACGTACAGGGGGCCAATAATTCACCCCTCCACTTT.

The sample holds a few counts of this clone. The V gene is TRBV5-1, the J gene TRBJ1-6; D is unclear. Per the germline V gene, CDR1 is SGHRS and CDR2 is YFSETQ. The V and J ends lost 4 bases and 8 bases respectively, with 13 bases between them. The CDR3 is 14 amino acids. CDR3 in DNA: TGCGCCAGCAGCAGTGACATTGTTTATTCACCCCTCCACTTT. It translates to CASSSDIVYSPLHF.

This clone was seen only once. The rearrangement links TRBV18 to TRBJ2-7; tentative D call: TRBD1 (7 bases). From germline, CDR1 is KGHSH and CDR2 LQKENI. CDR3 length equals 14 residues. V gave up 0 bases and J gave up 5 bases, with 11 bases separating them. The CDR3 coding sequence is TGTGCCAGCTCACCACCCCAGGGGGGTGACGAGCAGTACTTC. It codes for CASSPPQGGDEQYF.

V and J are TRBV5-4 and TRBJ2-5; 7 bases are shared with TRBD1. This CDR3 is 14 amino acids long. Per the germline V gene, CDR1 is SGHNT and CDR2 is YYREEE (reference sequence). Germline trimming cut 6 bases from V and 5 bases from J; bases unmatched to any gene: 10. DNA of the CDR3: TGTGCCAGCACCCAAAGACAGGGAAAGGAGACCCAGTACTTC. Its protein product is CASTQRQGKETQYF.

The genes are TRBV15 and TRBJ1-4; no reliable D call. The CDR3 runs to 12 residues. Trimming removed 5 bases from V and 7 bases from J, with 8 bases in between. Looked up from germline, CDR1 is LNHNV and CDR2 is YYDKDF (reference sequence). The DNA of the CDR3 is TGTGCCACCAGCCGGGTTGGTGAAAAACTGTTTTTT. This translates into CATSRVGEKLFF.

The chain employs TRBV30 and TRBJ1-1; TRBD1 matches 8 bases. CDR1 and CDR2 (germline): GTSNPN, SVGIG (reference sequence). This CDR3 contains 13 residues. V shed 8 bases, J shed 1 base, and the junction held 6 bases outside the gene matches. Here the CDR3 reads CAQKQGANTEAFF. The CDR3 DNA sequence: TGTGCCCAAAAGCAGGGGGCGAACACTGAAGCTTTCTTT.

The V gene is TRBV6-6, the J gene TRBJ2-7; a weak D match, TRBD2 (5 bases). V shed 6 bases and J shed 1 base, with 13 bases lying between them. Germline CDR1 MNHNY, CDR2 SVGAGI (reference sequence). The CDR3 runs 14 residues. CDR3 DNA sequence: TGTGCCAGCAGCTCCGGACGGGGATCCTACGAGCAGTACTTC. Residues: CASSSGRGSYEQYF.

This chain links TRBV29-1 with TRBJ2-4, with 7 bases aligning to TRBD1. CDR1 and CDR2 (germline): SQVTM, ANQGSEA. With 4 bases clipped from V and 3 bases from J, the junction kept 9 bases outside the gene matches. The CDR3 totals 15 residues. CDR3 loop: CSVVGGFRGKNIQYF. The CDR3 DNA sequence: TGCAGCGTTGTAGGGGGCTTTCGAGGCAAAAACATTCAGTACTTC.

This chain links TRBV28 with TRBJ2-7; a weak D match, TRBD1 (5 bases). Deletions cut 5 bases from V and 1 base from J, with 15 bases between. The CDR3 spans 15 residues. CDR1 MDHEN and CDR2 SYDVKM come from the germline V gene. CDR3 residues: CASSRDRRLSYEQYF. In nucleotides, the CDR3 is TGTGCCAGCAGTCGTGACAGACGTTTGTCCTACGAGCAGTACTTC.

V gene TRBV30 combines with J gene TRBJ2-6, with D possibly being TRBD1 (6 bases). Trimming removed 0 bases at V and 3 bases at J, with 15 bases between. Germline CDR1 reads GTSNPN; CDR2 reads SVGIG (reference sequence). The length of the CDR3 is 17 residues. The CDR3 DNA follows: TGTGCCTGGAGTGTGGGGGCGCTTTATGGTGGGGCCAACGTCCTGACTTTC. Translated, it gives CAWSVGALYGGANVLTF. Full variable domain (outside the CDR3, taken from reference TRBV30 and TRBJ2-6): SQTIHQWPATLVQPVGSPLSLECTVEGTSNPNLYWYRQAAGRGLQLLFYSVGIGQISSEVPQNLSASRPQDRQFILSSKKLLLSDSGFYLCAWSVGALYGGANVLTFGAGSRLTVL.

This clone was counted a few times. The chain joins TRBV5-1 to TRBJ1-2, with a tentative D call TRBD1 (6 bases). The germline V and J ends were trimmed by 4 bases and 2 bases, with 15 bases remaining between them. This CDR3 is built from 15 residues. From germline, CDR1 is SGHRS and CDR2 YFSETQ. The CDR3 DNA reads TGCGCCAGCAGCCTCGTTGAAGGGGGAAACTATGGCTACACCTTC. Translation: CASSLVEGGNYGYTF.

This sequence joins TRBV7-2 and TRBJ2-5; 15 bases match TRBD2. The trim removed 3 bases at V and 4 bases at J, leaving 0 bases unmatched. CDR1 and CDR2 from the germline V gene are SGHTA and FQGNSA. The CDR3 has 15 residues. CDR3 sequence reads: CASSLGLAGGETQYF. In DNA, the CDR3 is TGTGCCAGCAGCTTGGGACTAGCGGGAGGAGAGACCCAGTACTTC.

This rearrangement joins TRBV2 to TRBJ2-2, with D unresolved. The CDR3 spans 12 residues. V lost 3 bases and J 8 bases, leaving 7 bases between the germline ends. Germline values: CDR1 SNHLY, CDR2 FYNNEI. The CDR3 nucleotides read TGTGCCAGCAGTGACCCGACAGGGGAGCTGTTTTTT. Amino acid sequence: CASSDPTGELFF.